Listed here is a single T cell receptor beta chain. This specimen belongs to a study of cytomegalovirus exposure and HLA in healthy donors. From germline, CDR1 is SGHRS and CDR2 YFSETQ. The CDR3 contains 14 residues. Trimming took 4 bases from V and 2 from J, leaving 9 bases between them. PCR was performed using 60 Vbeta and 13 Jbeta primers. The repertoire was sequenced with immunoSEQ multiplex PCR; TCRdb's copy has only in-frame clones and lacks some. The sample data list roughly 84,000 clones. Sequences were obtained from PBMCs. J is TRBJ2-2 and V is TRBV5-1; tentative D call: TRBD2 (6 bases). The source of this sequence is a man aged 45-65 years in good health and CMV-seronegative. The CDR3 sequence is CASSRDFNTGELFF. For the CDR3, the DNA is TGCGCCAGCAGCAGGGACTTTAACACCGGGGAGCTGTTTTTT.